This T cell receptor (beta chain) was captured by sequencing in a study of a mutant IDH1 vaccine in newly diagnosed glioma. Study summary: Following radiotherapy alone, or alongside temozolomide cycles, vaccination was started after an interval of 4-6 weeks. Before enrollment, the patients had been treated with radiotherapy alone, temozolomide alone, or both together. Most of them had received both. Points from the study as a whole: More than 80% of patients showed vaccine-induced immune responses across multiple MHC alleles. Shifts in the top peripheral T cell clonotypes seemed unrelated to pseudoprogression.

Comments on this clone: Its cognate antigen is unknown.

The CDR3 has 15 residues. Germline CDR1 is SGHAT and CDR2 is FQNNGV. Trimming took 2 bases from V and 7 from J; bases not matched to a gene: 8. Sequenced by immunoSEQ multiplex PCR; TCRdb stores in-frame clones only, minus some. The sample holds approximately 57,000 clones, 80% to 85% seen once. Described time point: week 23, last vaccination. Each vaccine dose was 300 ug of mutant IDH1 20-mer peptide, with topical imiquimod. The TCR was taken from a woman aged 40 to 50 with glioma. Some clones in this sample may be carry-over from other donors' samples. The material was PBMCs, obtained from a glioma patient whose treatment included an IDH1 peptide vaccine. This chain joins TRBV11-2 and TRBJ1-2; 9 bases agree with TRBD1. CDR3 in amino acids: CASSLSQGAEAGYTF. The CDR3 region has the DNA TGTGCCAGCAGCTTATCACAGGGGGCGGAGGCTGGCTACACCTTC.